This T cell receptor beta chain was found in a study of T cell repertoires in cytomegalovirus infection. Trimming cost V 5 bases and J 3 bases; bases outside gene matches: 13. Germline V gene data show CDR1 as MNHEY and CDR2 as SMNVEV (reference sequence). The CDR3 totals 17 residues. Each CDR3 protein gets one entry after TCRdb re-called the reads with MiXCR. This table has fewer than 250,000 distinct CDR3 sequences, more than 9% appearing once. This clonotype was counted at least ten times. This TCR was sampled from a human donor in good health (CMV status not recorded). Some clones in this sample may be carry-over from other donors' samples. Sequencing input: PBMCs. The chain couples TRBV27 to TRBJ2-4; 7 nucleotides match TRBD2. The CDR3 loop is CASSPPSGMAGKNIQYF. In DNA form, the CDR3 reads TGTGCCAGCAGTCCCCCCAGCGGGATGGCTGGCAAAAACATTCAGTACTTC.